This T cell receptor (beta chain) was identified during a study of blood T cell repertoires in COVID-19. Here immunoSEQ multiplex PCR was the method, and the copy in TCRdb shows in-frame clones only, minus some. Of some 180,000 clones listed, about four fifths are singletons. This clone occurred many times. Germline V gene lookup returns CDR1 SEHNR and CDR2 FQNEAQ (reference sequence). V gave up 5 bases and J gave up 3 bases; unmatched junction bases: 11. The CDR3 runs 17 residues. The sample consisted of peripheral blood. The origin of this receptor is a woman in her forties with COVID-19, enrolled during active disease. This chain links TRBV7-9 with TRBJ1-1; 11 bases are a match to TRBD1. CDR3 nucleotide sequence: TGTGCCAGCAGCAATGGACAGGGGGCCGTGGTGGACACTGAAGCTTTCTTT. This translates into CASSNGQGAVVDTEAFF.